Below, 25 T cell receptor beta chains from the same sample are listed, as sequenced in a study of Graves' ophthalmopathy and Graves' hyperthyroidism. Amplification from RNA transcripts yielded the TCR beta CDR3 regions. Second-round multiplex PCR followed a first-round RT-PCR using HTBI primers. One entry per CDR3 protein, called by TCRdb with MiXCR from the multiplex PCR reads. The sample holds about 640,000 distinct CDR3 sequences, approximately 39% seen once. Sequencing was carried out using peripheral blood. These receptors were obtained from an adult man with Graves' ophthalmopathy.

This clonotype was detected many times. The chain employs TRBV20-1 and TRBJ2-5; D unclear. Trimming shortened V by 5 bases and J by 7 bases, and 11 bases separated the two germline ends. The CDR3 spans 11 residues. Germline-derived CDR1 and CDR2 are DFQATT and SNEGSKA (reference sequence). CDR3 sequence reads: CSARVAGTQYF. The DNA for the CDR3 is TGCAGTGCTCGCGTGGCCGGGACCCAGTACTTC.

This clonotype appeared many times. V gene TRBV7-2 combines with J gene TRBJ2-2; D is tentatively TRBD1 or TRBD2 (5 bases each). Per germline, CDR1 SGHTA and CDR2 FQGNSA. The CDR3 sequence is 15 residues long. V lost 5 bases and J lost 0, with 10 bases in between. CDR3 DNA sequence: TGTGCCAGCAGCACGGGACGGCCGAACACCGGGGAGCTGTTTTTT. Translation gives CASSTGRPNTGELFF.

The gene calls are TRBV11-1 and TRBJ2-7, with a weak D call TRBD2 (5 bases). CDR1 and CDR2 from the germline V gene are SGHAT and FQDESV (reference sequence). Trimming took 0 bases from V and 1 from J, leaving 10 bases between them. This CDR3 has 15 residues. The CDR3 reads CASSLAGVTSYEQYF. The CDR3 DNA follows: TGTGCCAGCAGCTTAGCGGGAGTGACGTCCTACGAGCAGTACTTC. Based on the CDR3 plus reference TRBV11-1 and TRBJ2-7, the full variable domain is EAEVAQSPRYKITEKSQAVAFWCDPISGHATLYWYRQILGQGPELLVQFQDESVVDDSQLPKDRFSAERLKGVDSTLKIQPAELGDSAMYLCASSLAGVTSYEQYFGPGTRLTVT.

This clonotype occurred a few times. J is TRBJ2-7 and V is TRBV19; D may match TRBD1 or TRBD2 (5 bases each). The germline V and J ends were trimmed by 3 bases and 6 bases, with 21 bases remaining between them. This CDR3 has 16 residues. Per the germline V gene, CDR1 is LNHDA and CDR2 is SQIVND (reference sequence). CDR3 in DNA: TGTGCCAGTAGTATGGTAACCGGGACCCCCGCCGGCGAGCAGTACTTC. This sequence encodes CASSMVTGTPAGEQYF.

This chain uses TRBV29-1 with TRBJ1-1; 10 positions match TRBD1. The length of the CDR3 is 17 residues. The V segment lost 8 bases and the J segment 0 bases; nucleotides outside the gene matches: 15. CDR1 and CDR2 from the germline V gene are SQVTM and ANQGSEA. The CDR3 nucleotides are TGCAGCTTGGACAGGGGGACCAATGGCTACATGAACACTGAAGCTTTCTTT. Translation: CSLDRGTNGYMNTEAFF.

As DNA, the CDR3 is TGTGCCAGCAGCTTAGGTGGTAGCGGGAACCTTGAGCAGTACTTC. Encoded protein: CASSLGGSGNLEQYF. The genes are TRBV13 and TRBJ2-7, with 8 bases that match TRBD2. J gave up 7 bases and V 0 bases, and 8 bases lay outside the gene matches. The length of the CDR3 is 15 residues. Germline assignment: CDR1 PRHDT and CDR2 FYEKMQ (reference sequence).

This clonotype was seen at least ten times. The gene calls are TRBV7-9 and TRBJ2-1, with unresolved D. Germline CDR1 reads SEHNR; CDR2 reads FQNEAQ (reference sequence). The CDR3 spans 12 residues. Trimming took off 3 bases at V and 8 bases at J, with 8 bases between the two ends. The CDR3 region is CASSLGTHEQFF. The DNA for the CDR3 is TGTGCCAGCAGCTTGGGCACGCATGAGCAGTTCTTC.

The chain combines TRBV25-1 with TRBJ1-2; TRBD1 agrees at 9 bases. CDR1 and CDR2 from the germline V gene are MGHDK and SYGVNS. V shed 4 bases, J shed 6 bases, and the junction held 6 bases outside the gene matches. The length of the CDR3 is 14 residues. This chain's CDR3 is CASSAETGGDGYTF. In DNA, the CDR3 is TGTGCCAGCAGTGCTGAGACAGGGGGGGATGGCTACACCTTC.

Only a few counts were recorded for this clonotype. The chain carries TRBV4-1 and TRBJ2-5; the D call may be TRBD1 or TRBD2 (5 bases each). This CDR3 spans 17 amino acids. V dropped 4 bases and J dropped 2 bases, with 20 bases sitting between them. Per the germline V gene, CDR1 is MGHRA and CDR2 is YSYEKL. CDR3 in amino acids: CASSLYPRGQTQETQYF. The DNA of the CDR3 is TGCGCCAGCAGCCTCTATCCCCGGGGCCAGACACAAGAGACCCAGTACTTC.

This clonotype was recorded many times. This rearrangement joins TRBV20-1 to TRBJ1-6; 8 nucleotides agree with TRBD1. J lost 8 bases, V lost 1 base, and 10 bases had no gene match. The germline CDR1 and CDR2 sequences are DFQATT and SNEGSKA (reference sequence). The CDR3 covers 16 residues. The chain's CDR3 is CSARVQGATLYSPLHF. The CDR3 DNA follows: TGCAGTGCTAGAGTTCAGGGGGCCACTCTCTATTCACCCCTCCACTTT.

As for this clonotype: A much larger clone is a single base away; this may be a read error. The chain has TRBV10-3 and TRBJ1-2, with D possibly being TRBD1 (6 bases). The CDR3 extends over 14 amino acids. CDR1 is ENHRY and CDR2 is SYGVKD in the germline V gene. V shed 10 bases and J shed 2 bases, with 17 bases lying between them. CDR3 bases: TGTGCCAGCAAGACCCGGACAGCGAACTATGGCTACACCTTC. Its protein is CASKTRTANYGYTF.

This clonotype was seen once. This CDR3 fails to terminate in the conserved phenylalanine or tryptophan, so it likely reflects a read error. The DNA is left out, because the CDR3 cannot be placed on it with certainty; the CDR3 is given as TCRdb lists it. The chain has TRBV10-3 and TRBJ1-4; the DNA was not used to check the table's D call, TRBD1. The germline V gene encodes CDR1 ENHRY and CDR2 SYGVKD. 11 amino acids form the CDR3, both terminal residues included. This chain's CDR3 is CAISESRGFSY.

In this sample, this clonotype turned up a few times. A much larger clonotype is one base distant, so this may be a read error. The rearrangement uses TRBV7-9 and TRBJ1-2; D remains unclear. Germline V gives CDR1 SEHNR, CDR2 FQNEAQ (reference sequence). With 0 bases removed from V and 8 bases from J, the gap between germline ends came to 7 bases. The CDR3 contains 12 residues. CDR3 sequence reads: CASSLACEGYTF. CDR3 DNA: TGTGCCAGCAGCTTAGCGTGCGAAGGCTACACCTTC.

The gene calls are TRBV7-2 and TRBJ1-2; 11 nucleotides agree with TRBD1. The CDR3 contains 17 residues. V lost 4 bases, J lost 4 bases, and 11 bases stayed unmatched. Germline assignment: CDR1 SGHTA and CDR2 FQGNSA. CDR3 sequence reads: CASSYKGQGDRFYGYTF. The CDR3 region has the DNA TGTGCCAGCAGCTATAAGGGACAGGGGGACCGATTCTATGGCTACACCTTC.

The chain couples TRBV4-2 to TRBJ1-5, with TRBD1 matching over 7 bases. Germline lookup yields CDR1 LGHNA and CDR2 YNFKEQ. V was pared by 0 bases and J by 11 bases, with 13 bases of the junction left unmatched. The CDR3 runs to 16 residues. As DNA, the CDR3 is TGTGCCAGCAGCCAAGAAGGGAGGGGGCGCGTACAGACCCAGCATTTT. As protein: CASSQEGRGRVQTQHF.

This clonotype has at least ten counts. The rearrangement uses TRBV7-9 and TRBJ1-4; the match to TRBD1 covers 11 bases. The V gene's germline CDR1 is SEHNR and CDR2 FQNEAQ (reference sequence). Trimming took 1 base from V and 8 from J; bases not matched to a gene: 6. The CDR3 extends over 16 amino acids. The CDR3 here is CASSLGWGTGGEKLFF. In DNA, the CDR3 is TGTGCCAGCAGCTTAGGGTGGGGGACAGGGGGAGAAAAACTGTTTTTT.

This clonotype was counted between two and nine times. The V and J genes are TRBV5-4 and TRBJ1-1, with 9 bases that match TRBD1. CDR1 and CDR2 from the germline V gene are SGHNT and YYREEE (reference sequence). The CDR3 contains 18 residues. Germline trimming cut 4 bases from V and 2 bases from J; bases unmatched to any gene: 15. The DNA for the CDR3 is TGTGCCAGCAGCCAAGATCTCGACAGGGGGAGAAAAAACACTGAAGCTTTCTTT. Translated, it gives CASSQDLDRGRKNTEAFF.

This clonotype was counted many times. J is TRBJ1-3 and V is TRBV14; the D gene is possibly TRBD1 (5 bases). The CDR3 has 15 residues. Germline CDR1 is SGHDN and CDR2 is FVKESK. Deletions cut 4 bases from V and 0 bases from J, with 10 bases between. CDR3 DNA: TGTGCCAGCAGCCGCGACAGCTACTCTGGAAACACCATATATTTT. This encodes CASSRDSYSGNTIYF.

This clonotype has ten or more counts. This chain uses TRBV7-8 with TRBJ2-5, with D maybe TRBD2 (5 bases). CDR1 is SGHVS, CDR2 FQNEAQ, per germline. V was cut by 3 bases and J by 1 base, with 12 bases left in between. This CDR3 contains 15 residues. CDR3 residues: CASSFGGRIQETQYF. CDR3 nucleotides: TGTGCCAGCAGCTTTGGAGGACGGATCCAAGAGACCCAGTACTTC.

This rearrangement joins TRBV7-2 to TRBJ1-4, with D possibly TRBD1 on 5 matching bases. CDR1 is SGHTA and CDR2 is FQGNSA in the germline V gene. The length of the CDR3 is 15 residues. With 3 bases removed from V and 8 bases from J, the gap between germline ends came to 16 bases. This chain's CDR3 is CASSLGFGGFEKLFF. For the CDR3, the DNA is TGTGCCAGCAGCTTGGGATTCGGGGGATTCGAAAAACTGTTTTTT.

This clonotype showed up many times. The chain joins TRBV7-6 to TRBJ1-5, with D unclear. The CDR3 has 13 residues. Germline CDR1 is SGHVS and CDR2 is FNYEAQ. The V end lost 8 bases, the J end lost 3 bases, and 11 bases lay between the germline ends. The CDR3: CASAMGFNQPQHF. CDR3 sequence (DNA): TGTGCCAGCGCAATGGGATTCAATCAGCCCCAGCATTTT.

Comment on this clonotype: This may arise from a read error, as a much more abundant clone is one base away. The gene calls are TRBV7-9 and TRBJ2-2; a possible D gene is TRBD2 (7 bases). Deletions cut 3 bases from V and 10 bases from J, with 15 bases between. This CDR3 contains 14 residues. Germline values: CDR1 SEHNR, CDR2 FQNEAQ (reference sequence). The CDR3 coding sequence is TGTGCCAGCAGCTTTGGGGGGGGCTCTGCGGAGCTGTTTTTT. As protein: CASSFGGGSAELFF.

V is TRBV29-1 and J is TRBJ1-5; 7 bases agree with TRBD1. The V gene's germline CDR1 is SQVTM and CDR2 ANQGSEA. After removal of 3 bases from V and 14 bases from J, the junction contained 16 bases not matched to a gene. The CDR3 loop spans 14 amino acids. In DNA form, the CDR3 reads TGCAGCGTTGAGGAAAAAGGACAGGTCGGCAATGAGCATTTT. Its translation: CSVEEKGQVGNEHF.

This rearrangement joins TRBV25-1 to TRBJ1-6, with D possibly being TRBD1 (5 bases). The germline V gene has CDR1 MGHDK and CDR2 SYGVNS. V was clipped by 6 bases and J by 7 bases, with 13 bases between them. There are 14 residues in the CDR3. The CDR3 reads CASSYRTENSPLHF. The DNA for the CDR3 is TGTGCCAGCAGCTACAGGACGGAAAATTCACCCCTCCACTTT.

This clonotype was counted many times. This chain's CDR3 is CASSSGTGLTYEQYF. DNA for the CDR3: TGTGCCAGCAGCTCAGGGACAGGCCTTACCTACGAGCAGTACTTC. V is TRBV7-3 and J is TRBJ2-7; 8 bases align to TRBD1. V dropped 4 bases and J dropped 2; count of bases not matched to a gene: 7. Germline V CDR1 and CDR2: SGHTA, FQGTGA. The CDR3 spans 15 residues.